The 30 T cell receptor beta chains in this list originate from one sample, sequenced in a study of spatial heterogeneity in lung cancer. MiXCR, run by TCRdb on the 5' RACE reads, gives a single entry per CDR3 protein. Seen here are some 6,000 distinct CDR3 sequences, under 15% observed once, and the top ten hold about 15%. Regarding time point: sample taken at primary tumor resection. This specimen consisted of lung tissue, obtained at surgery. The source of these receptors is a human donor with early-stage non-small cell lung cancer.

This clonotype was counted many times. A library made for alpha chains picked up this beta chain off target, so its size means little. The chain uses TRBV7-2 and TRBJ1-4; 9 nucleotides line up with TRBD1. The CDR3 spans 16 residues. V lost 5 bases, J lost 6 bases, and 10 bases stayed unmatched. CDR1 and CDR2 (germline): SGHTA, FQGNSA. The CDR3 here is CASSLPVGTGYEKLFF. CDR3 bases: TGTGCCAGCAGCCTGCCAGTTGGGACAGGGTATGAAAAACTGTTTTTT. The full variable domain, with the rest looked up from reference TRBV7-2 and TRBJ1-4, is GAGVSQSPSNKVTEKGKDVELRCDPISGHTALYWYRQSLGQGLEFLIYFQGNSAPDKSGLPSDRFSAERTGGSVSTLTIQRTQQEDSAVYLCASSLPVGTGYEKLFFGSGTQLSVL.

This clonotype was recorded at least ten times. Since the library was made to target alpha chains, this beta chain is a stray read and its abundance is not meaningful. This chain connects TRBV20-1 to TRBJ1-6; the D is unclear. The germline CDR1 and CDR2 sequences are DFQATT and SNEGSKA (reference sequence). This CDR3 contains 12 residues. Trimming took off 0 bases at V and 9 bases at J, with 6 bases between the two ends. CDR3 nucleotides: TGCAGTGCTAGAGAGGCAGTTTCACCCCTCCACTTT. This encodes CSAREAVSPLHF.

This clonotype was found many times. The library was prepared for alpha chains; this beta chain is a stray read, so its frequency means little. The rearrangement joins TRBV20-1 to TRBJ2-5; the D is unclear. Germline CDR1 reads DFQATT; CDR2 reads SNEGSKA (reference sequence). This CDR3 contains 10 residues. V was cut by 4 bases and J by 5 bases, with 5 bases left in between. CDR3 nucleotides: TGCAGTGCTACACGCGAGACCCAGTACTTC. It codes for CSATRETQYF.

Notes on this clonotype: This beta chain came through as a stray read in a library set up for alpha chains, and its size says little. The chain carries TRBV27 and TRBJ2-3; 11 nucleotides match TRBD2. Germline CDR1 and CDR2: MNHEY and SMNVEV (reference sequence). This CDR3 comprises 16 residues. J was trimmed by 5 bases and V by 2 bases; bases with no gene match: 6. CDR3 nucleotide sequence: TGTGCCAGCAGTTTAGTAGCGGGAGGGCCGGAAGATACGCAGTATTTT. This codes for CASSLVAGGPEDTQYF.

In this sample, this clonotype is medium-sized. As an off-target read in a library built for alpha chains, this beta chain has a frequency of little significance. The genes are TRBV20-1 and TRBJ2-7, with D perhaps matching TRBD1 (6 bases). CDR3 length equals 16 residues. Trimming pared 0 bases from V and 2 bases from J, leaving 17 bases between. CDR1 and CDR2 (germline): DFQATT, SNEGSKA (reference sequence). CDR3 in DNA: TGCAGTGCTAGAGATTGGGCGTCGACAGGAACCTACGAGCAGTACTTC. Translating gives CSARDWASTGTYEQYF.

This clonotype was counted many times. For a library built for alpha chains, this beta chain is a stray read; little rests on its size. This chain links TRBV19 with TRBJ1-4, with D unclear. Trimming left V 3 bases short and J 0 bases short, with 8 bases between. Germline V gene lookup returns CDR1 LNHDA and CDR2 SQIVND (reference sequence). The CDR3 contains 15 residues. CDR3 coding DNA: TGTGCCAGTAGTATCGTTACAACAACTAATGAAAAACTGTTTTTT. It codes for CASSIVTTTNEKLFF.

This clonotype was detected only a few times. One end of the junction is discordant with germline, which a read error may explain. This beta chain slipped into a library made for alpha chains as a stray read, so its size is not meaningful. J is TRBJ1-2 and V is TRBV3-1; TRBD1 agrees at 9 bases. This CDR3 is built from 15 residues. Germline CDR1 LGHDT, CDR2 YNNKEL (reference sequence). Here the CDR3 DNA reads TGTGCCAGCAGCAAAGAGGGACAGGGAATTGATGGCTACACCTTC. Translated: CASSKEGQGIDGYTF. Supplemented by reference TRBV3-1 and TRBJ1-2, the full variable domain reads DTAVSQTPKYLVTQMGNDKSIKCEQNLGHDTMYWYKQDSKKFLKIMFSYNNKELIINETVPNRFSPKSPDKAHLNLHINSLELGDSAVYFCASSKEGQGIDGYTFGSGTRLTVV.

This clonotype was observed many times. The library was prepared for alpha chains; this beta chain is a stray read, so its frequency means little. The CDR3 nucleotides are TGTGCCAGCAGCCAAGATCCCGGGACAGGGGGTACCTACGAGCAGTACTTC. Translated, it gives CASSQDPGTGGTYEQYF. V is TRBV3-1 and J is TRBJ2-7, with 11 bases lining up with TRBD1. Germline assignment: CDR1 LGHDT and CDR2 YNNKEL (reference sequence). This CDR3 has 17 amino acids. J was trimmed by 2 bases and V by 0 bases; bases with no gene match: 6.

As concerns this clonotype: This beta chain is off target for a library built for alpha chains, so its abundance means little. The chain uses TRBV6-6 and TRBJ2-7; the D gene is possibly TRBD1 (6 bases). CDR1 and CDR2 from the germline V gene are MNHNY and SVGAGI (reference sequence). V lost 0 bases to trimming and J lost 4 bases, with 13 bases between them. The CDR3 is 15 amino acids. CDR3 sequence: CASSYSSGQTYEQYF. CDR3 in DNA: TGTGCCAGCAGTTACTCGAGCGGACAGACTTACGAGCAGTACTTC.

This clonotype was recorded at least ten times. The library was built for alpha chains, so this beta chain is an off-target read and its size means little. V and J are TRBV12-3 or TRBV12-4 and TRBJ2-2; 7 bases align to TRBD2. The CDR3 contains 14 residues. V shed 8 bases, J shed 6 bases, and the junction held 9 bases outside the gene matches. The CDR3 protein is CASLRRERPGELFF. DNA for the CDR3: TGTGCCAGCCTCCGGCGGGAGCGTCCCGGGGAGCTGTTTTTT.

This clonotype is medium-sized. Because the library targeted alpha chains, this beta chain is an off-target read whose size means little. The V call is TRBV30, the J call TRBJ2-1; D gene ambiguous. The germline V and J ends were trimmed by 2 bases and 0 bases, with 2 bases remaining between them. This CDR3 region has 12 residues. Germline loops: CDR1 GTSNPN, CDR2 SVGIG (reference sequence). This chain's CDR3 is CAWSLSYNEQFF. In DNA form, the CDR3 reads TGTGCCTGGAGTCTCTCCTACAATGAGCAGTTCTTC.

This clonotype is medium-sized. This beta chain lies outside the target of a library built for alpha chains; its clone size means little. The CDR3 DNA reads TGCAGCGTTCTTGGGACAGATCGATCTAATGAAAAACTGTTTTTT. Translated: CSVLGTDRSNEKLFF. The chain recombines TRBV29-1 with TRBJ1-4; 7 bases match TRBD1. The J segment lost 3 bases and the V segment lost 5 bases, leaving 9 bases of the junction unmatched. CDR3 length: 15 residues. From germline, CDR1 is SQVTM and CDR2 ANQGSEA.

This clonotype was found many times. This beta chain appears as a stray read in a library generated for alpha chains; its size is not informative. The chain employs TRBV20-1 and TRBJ2-3, with TRBD2 as a possible D gene (7 bases). The CDR3 length is 13 residues. Germline V gives CDR1 DFQATT, CDR2 SNEGSKA (reference sequence). Trimming stripped 6 bases from V and 9 bases from J, with 19 bases between. In DNA, the CDR3 is TGCAGTGCGGGAGCGGGGAATACAGGGACGCAGTATTTT. Translating it yields CSAGAGNTGTQYF.

As regards this clonotype: This beta chain is a stray sequence in a library constructed for alpha chains; its clone size is not meaningful. This chain joins TRBV7-9 and TRBJ1-1; D remains unclear. CDR3 length: 11 amino acids. V gave up 7 bases and J gave up 3 bases, with 6 bases separating them. Germline-derived CDR1 and CDR2 are SEHNR and FQNEAQ (reference sequence). CDR3 residues: CASTLDTEAFF. The CDR3 DNA is TGTGCCAGCACCCTAGACACTGAAGCTTTCTTT.

Relative to its sample, this clonotype is medium-sized. This beta chain is an off-target read within a library intended for alpha chains, so its frequency means little. The V and J genes are TRBV7-8 and TRBJ2-5; weak D call: TRBD2 (6 bases). Germline-derived CDR1 and CDR2 are SGHVS and FQNEAQ. The CDR3 contains 14 residues. V gave up 3 bases and J gave up 4 bases, with 12 bases separating them. Here the CDR3 DNA reads TGTGCCAGCAGCTTTTTTCTCGGGAGAGAGACCCAGTACTTC. Translating gives CASSFFLGRETQYF.

This clonotype is classed as medium-sized. This beta chain is a stray read from a library made for alpha chains; its abundance is not meaningful. J is TRBJ1-1 and V is TRBV2; TRBD1 agrees at 7 bases. Germline trimming cut 3 bases from V and 4 bases from J; bases unmatched to any gene: 5. The CDR3 totals 14 residues. The V gene's germline CDR1 is SNHLY and CDR2 FYNNEI. The CDR3 region is CASSERQGPTEAFF. CDR3 nucleotides: TGTGCCAGCAGTGAGAGACAGGGACCCACTGAAGCTTTCTTT.

In regard to this clonotype: A library prepared for alpha chains yielded this beta chain as an off-target read; its size is of little meaning. The genes are TRBV7-6 and TRBJ2-7; TRBD1 matches 10 bases. The CDR3 runs to 15 residues. Germline V gene data show CDR1 as SGHVS and CDR2 as FNYEAQ. Trimming cost V 3 bases and J 3 bases; bases outside gene matches: 5. The CDR3 reads CASSLRTGGFYEQYF. The CDR3 DNA reads TGTGCCAGCAGCTTGAGGACAGGGGGTTTCTACGAGCAGTACTTC.

This clonotype was seen repeatedly, ten times or more. The library was designed around alpha chains, so this beta chain is a stray read whose abundance carries little weight. V usage is TRBV11-2 and J usage is TRBJ2-1; possibly TRBD2 for D (5 bases). Germline V gene data show CDR1 as SGHAT and CDR2 as FQNNGV. V was trimmed by 2 bases and J by 10 bases, leaving 18 bases between them. This CDR3 region has 15 residues. The CDR3 region has the DNA TGTGCCAGCAGCTTATACGAGGGTAGCGCGATCGAGCAGTTCTTC. Translating gives CASSLYEGSAIEQFF.

Turning to this clonotype: The junction does not match germline at one end; this may be a read error. This beta chain lies outside the target of a library built for alpha chains; its clone size means little. Here the CDR3 reads CASSSRLAGWYKQYF. As DNA, the CDR3 is TGCGCCAGCAGTTCGAGACTAGCGGGATGGTACAAGCAGTACTTC. V usage is TRBV6-5 and J usage is TRBJ2-7, with 11 positions matching TRBD2. The CDR3 spans 15 residues. Germline lookup yields CDR1 MNHEY and CDR2 SVGAGI.

This clonotype is medium-sized within its sample. The size of this beta chain means little, since it is a stray read in a library made for alpha chains. The chain joins TRBV5-1 to TRBJ1-1; no clear D gene. Trimming pared 0 bases from V and 1 base from J, leaving 16 bases between. CDR1 SGHRS and CDR2 YFSETQ come from the germline V gene. The CDR3 length is 17 residues. In nucleotides, the CDR3 is TGCGCCAGCAGCTTGGCCCACGTCGAGGTCGGGAACACTGAAGCTTTCTTT. Translated: CASSLAHVEVGNTEAFF.

This clonotype is medium-sized by share. This beta chain is off target for a library built for alpha chains, so its abundance means little. The genes are TRBV29-1 and TRBJ1-5; maybe TRBD1 (6 bases). Germline V CDR1 and CDR2: SQVTM, ANQGSEA. The V and J ends lost 7 bases and 10 bases respectively, with 20 bases between them. There are 13 residues in the CDR3. DNA of the CDR3: TGCAGCGCCATGACAGGCCCGTCGGCCCCCCAGCATTTT. Amino acids: CSAMTGPSAPQHF.

Comment on this clonotype: The library was designed around alpha chains, so this beta chain is a stray read whose abundance carries little weight. The chain links TRBV29-1 to TRBJ1-1, with 8 nucleotides matching TRBD1. V was pared by 2 bases and J by 4 bases, with 12 bases of the junction left unmatched. The CDR3 has 16 residues. CDR1 SQVTM and CDR2 ANQGSEA come from the germline V gene. The CDR3 sequence is CSVEPGQGESGTEAFF. In nucleotides, the CDR3 is TGCAGCGTTGAACCTGGACAGGGAGAATCGGGCACTGAAGCTTTCTTT.

This clonotype was seen more than once but under ten times. A library made for alpha chains picked up this beta chain off target, so its size means little. For the CDR3, the DNA is TGTGCCAGCAGTCCGGGGGGGAGCTCCTACAATGAGCAGTTCTTC. Its protein product is CASSPGGSSYNEQFF. The rearrangement links TRBV6-2 or TRBV6-3 to TRBJ2-1; TRBD2 matches 8 bases. The CDR3 extends over 15 amino acids. Per the germline V gene, CDR1 is MNHEY and CDR2 is SVGEGT. V lost 5 bases and J lost 0; bases outside the gene matches: 3.

Ten or more counts support this clonotype. Little can be read into the size of this beta chain, an off-target read in a library designed for alpha chains. The chain links TRBV12-3 or TRBV12-4 to TRBJ2-2; D not certain. V was trimmed by 1 base and J by 7 bases, leaving 10 bases between them. There are 14 residues in the CDR3. The CDR3 bases are TGTGCCAGCAGTTTAGGTGGCAGGCACGGGGAGCTGTTTTTT. It encodes CASSLGGRHGELFF.

On this clonotype: This beta chain was picked up by a library intended for alpha chains and is off target, so its count carries little meaning. The chain recombines TRBV18 with TRBJ2-7, with a tentative D call TRBD2 (6 bases). Germline-derived CDR1 and CDR2 are KGHSH and LQKENI. The CDR3 is made up of 14 amino acids. Trimming stripped 4 bases from V and 1 base from J, with 11 bases between. CDR3 sequence: CASSQIAASYEQYF. In DNA, the CDR3 is TGTGCCAGCTCACAAATAGCGGCATCCTACGAGCAGTACTTC.

This clonotype was found many times. This beta chain is an off-target read within a library intended for alpha chains, so its frequency means little. V gene TRBV5-1 combines with J gene TRBJ2-3; a possible D gene is TRBD1 (5 bases). There are 17 residues in the CDR3. Germline V gene sequence: CDR1 SGHRS, CDR2 YFSETQ. V lost 0 bases to trimming and J lost 2 bases, with 16 bases between them. CDR3 bases: TGCGCCAGCAGCTTGGGGGCAGGGTCCACCTACACAGATACGCAGTATTTT. Translating gives CASSLGAGSTYTDTQYF.

This clonotype showed up many times. This beta chain is an unintended read in a library built for alpha chains; its size means little. The genes are TRBV14 and TRBJ2-5, with 9 positions matching TRBD2. This CDR3 is built from 17 residues. The germline gives CDR1 SGHDN, CDR2 FVKESK. The trim removed 4 bases at V and 4 bases at J, leaving 13 bases unmatched. Written as DNA, the CDR3 is TGTGCCAGCAGCCTCCAGTGGGGGACTAGCTACGGAGAGACCCAGTACTTC. It yields the protein CASSLQWGTSYGETQYF.

Concerning this clonotype itself: This beta chain appears as a stray read in a library generated for alpha chains; its size is not informative. V usage is TRBV18 and J usage is TRBJ2-5; D remains unclear. CDR1 is KGHSH and CDR2 is LQKENI in the germline V gene. Between the trimmed V and J ends, which lost 5 bases and 5 bases, there was a span of 9 bases. This CDR3 has 12 residues. This CDR3 is CASSSSTETQYF. CDR3 nucleotides: TGTGCCAGCTCATCGTCGACGGAGACCCAGTACTTC.

This clonotype was found a few times. Being off target in a library aimed at alpha chains, this beta chain has a size of little meaning. The V and J genes are TRBV20-1 and TRBJ1-2; D is perhaps TRBD1 (5 bases). Germline V CDR1 and CDR2: DFQATT, SNEGSKA (reference sequence). Trimming cost V 1 base and J 3 bases, with 18 bases left between them. CDR3 length equals 16 residues. The CDR3 region is CSARVPAGMIDYGYTF. CDR3 in DNA: TGCAGTGCTAGAGTCCCGGCAGGGATGATTGACTATGGCTACACCTTC.

This clonotype has a handful of counts. Within a library made for alpha chains, this beta chain is off target, and its count is uninformative. The rearrangement uses TRBV9 and TRBJ2-7; D is undetermined. This CDR3 contains 12 residues. Between the trimmed V and J ends, which lost 0 bases and 2 bases, there was a span of 3 bases. Germline assignment: CDR1 SGDLS and CDR2 YYNGEE. CDR3 nucleotides: TGTGCCAGCAGCGTAGGCCCCTACGAGCAGTACTTC. As protein: CASSVGPYEQYF.